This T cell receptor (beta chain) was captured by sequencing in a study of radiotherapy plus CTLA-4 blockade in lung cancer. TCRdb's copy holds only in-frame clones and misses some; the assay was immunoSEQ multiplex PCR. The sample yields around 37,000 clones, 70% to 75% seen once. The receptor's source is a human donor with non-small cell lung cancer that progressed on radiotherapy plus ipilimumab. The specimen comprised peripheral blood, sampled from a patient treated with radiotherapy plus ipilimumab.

CDR3 nucleotides: TGTGCCTGGAGATGGATGACAGGGGACAATGAGCAGTTCTTC. It codes for CAWRWMTGDNEQFF. J is TRBJ2-1 and V is TRBV30, with 8 bases that match TRBD1. The CDR3 totals 14 residues. V trimming: 3 bases; J trimming: 5 bases; junction bases outside the gene matches: 6. The V gene's germline CDR1 is GTSNPN and CDR2 SVGIG (reference sequence). Full variable domain (remainder filled in from reference TRBV30 and TRBJ2-1): SQTIHQWPATLVQPVGSPLSLECTVEGTSNPNLYWYRQAAGRGLQLLFYSVGIGQISSEVPQNLSASRPQDRQFILSSKKLLLSDSGFYLCAWRWMTGDNEQFFGPGTRLTVL.